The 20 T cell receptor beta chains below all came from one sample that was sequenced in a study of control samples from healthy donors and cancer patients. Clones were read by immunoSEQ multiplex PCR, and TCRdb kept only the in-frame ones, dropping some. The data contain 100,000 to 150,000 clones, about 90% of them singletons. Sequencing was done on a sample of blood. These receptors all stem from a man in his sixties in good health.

The CDR3 nucleotides read TGTGCCTGGTGCCGACAGGGAAATGTTGCGCAGTATTTT. It specifies CAWCRQGNVAQYF. This rearrangement joins TRBV30 to TRBJ2-3; 7 bases agree with TRBD1. The junction had 12 bases not matched to a gene; V was cut back by 5 bases and J by 10 bases. This CDR3 contains 13 residues. In germline, CDR1 is GTSNPN, CDR2 SVGIG (reference sequence).

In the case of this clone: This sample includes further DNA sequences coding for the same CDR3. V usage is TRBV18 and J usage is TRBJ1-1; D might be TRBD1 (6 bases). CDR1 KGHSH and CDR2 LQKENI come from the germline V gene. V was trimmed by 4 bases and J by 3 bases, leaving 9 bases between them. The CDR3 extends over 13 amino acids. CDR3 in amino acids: CASSLQGYTEAFF. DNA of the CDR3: TGTGCCAGCTCACTACAGGGTTACACTGAAGCTTTCTTT.

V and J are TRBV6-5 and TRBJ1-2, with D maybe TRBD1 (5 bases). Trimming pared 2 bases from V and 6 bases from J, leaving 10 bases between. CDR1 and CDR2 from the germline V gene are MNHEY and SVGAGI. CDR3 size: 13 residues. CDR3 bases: TGTGCCAGCAGTTACGGCGGGGGGGATGGCTACACCTTC. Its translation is CASSYGGGDGYTF.

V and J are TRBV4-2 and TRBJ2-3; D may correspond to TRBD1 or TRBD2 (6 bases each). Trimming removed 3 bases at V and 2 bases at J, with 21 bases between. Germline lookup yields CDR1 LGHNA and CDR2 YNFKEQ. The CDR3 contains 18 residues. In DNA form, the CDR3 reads TGTGCCAGCAGCCAGGAACTGGGGGCAGGGACTCTCACAGATACGCAGTATTTT. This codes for CASSQELGAGTLTDTQYF.

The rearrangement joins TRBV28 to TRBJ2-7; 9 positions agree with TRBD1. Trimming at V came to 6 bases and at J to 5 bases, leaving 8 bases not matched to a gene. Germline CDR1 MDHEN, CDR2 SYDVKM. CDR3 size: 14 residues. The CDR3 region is CASRGGTGFHEQYF. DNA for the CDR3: TGTGCCAGCAGGGGGGGGACAGGGTTCCACGAGCAGTACTTC.

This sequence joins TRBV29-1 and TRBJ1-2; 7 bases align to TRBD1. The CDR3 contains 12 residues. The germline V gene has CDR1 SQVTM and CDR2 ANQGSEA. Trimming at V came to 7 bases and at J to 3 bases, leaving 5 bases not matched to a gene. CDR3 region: CSAGTAYYGYTF. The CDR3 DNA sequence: TGCAGCGCCGGGACAGCATACTATGGCTACACCTTC.

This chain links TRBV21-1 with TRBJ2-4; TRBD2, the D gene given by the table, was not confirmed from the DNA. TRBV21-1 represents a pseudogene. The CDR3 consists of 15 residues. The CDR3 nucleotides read TGTGCCAGCAGCGACGGGGGGTTAGCCAAAAACATTCAGTACTTC. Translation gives CASSDGGLAKNIQYF.

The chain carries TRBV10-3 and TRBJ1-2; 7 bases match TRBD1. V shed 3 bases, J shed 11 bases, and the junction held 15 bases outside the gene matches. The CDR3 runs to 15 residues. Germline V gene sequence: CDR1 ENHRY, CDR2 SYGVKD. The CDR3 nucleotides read TGTGCCATCAGTGACCCTGCCCGACAGGGCTCTCTTTACACCTTC. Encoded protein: CAISDPARQGSLYTF.

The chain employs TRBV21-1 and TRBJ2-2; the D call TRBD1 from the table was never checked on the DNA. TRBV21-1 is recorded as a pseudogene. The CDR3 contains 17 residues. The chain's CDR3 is CASSRNPGTGDHGELFF. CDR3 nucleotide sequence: TGTGCCAGCAGCAGAAATCCCGGGACAGGGGATCACGGGGAGCTGTTTTTT.

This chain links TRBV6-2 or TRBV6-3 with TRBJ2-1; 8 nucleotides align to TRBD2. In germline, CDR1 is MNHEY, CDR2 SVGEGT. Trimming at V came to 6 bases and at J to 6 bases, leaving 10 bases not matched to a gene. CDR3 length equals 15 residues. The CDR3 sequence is CASSITTGGANEQFF. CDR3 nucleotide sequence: TGTGCCAGCAGCATAACCACCGGGGGGGCCAATGAGCAGTTCTTC.

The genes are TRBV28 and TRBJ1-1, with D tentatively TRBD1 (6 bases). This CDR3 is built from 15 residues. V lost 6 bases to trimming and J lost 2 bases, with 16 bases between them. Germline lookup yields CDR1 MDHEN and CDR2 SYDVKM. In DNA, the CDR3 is TGTGCCAGCAGCCCAGGGGACCGGAAAAACACTGAAGCTTTCTTT. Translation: CASSPGDRKNTEAFF.

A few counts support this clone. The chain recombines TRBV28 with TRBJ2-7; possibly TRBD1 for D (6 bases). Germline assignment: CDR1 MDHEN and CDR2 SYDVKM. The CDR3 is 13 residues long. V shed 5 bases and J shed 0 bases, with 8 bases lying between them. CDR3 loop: CASSTDSSYEQYF. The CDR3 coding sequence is TGTGCCAGCAGTACGGACAGCTCCTACGAGCAGTACTTC.

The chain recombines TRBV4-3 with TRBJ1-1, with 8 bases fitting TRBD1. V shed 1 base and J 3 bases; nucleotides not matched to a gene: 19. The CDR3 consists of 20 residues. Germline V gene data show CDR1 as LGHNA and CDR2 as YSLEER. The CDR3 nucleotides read TGCGCCAGCAGCCAAGTAACCCCTGGACCCAAGGCCAGGGGGCACACTGAAGCTTTCTTT. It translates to CASSQVTPGPKARGHTEAFF.

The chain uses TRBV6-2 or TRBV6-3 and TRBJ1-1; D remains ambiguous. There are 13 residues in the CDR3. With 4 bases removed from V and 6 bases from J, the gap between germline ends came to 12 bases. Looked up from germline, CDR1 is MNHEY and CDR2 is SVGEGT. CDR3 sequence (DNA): TGTGCCAGCAGTTCCGATCAAGTCGCTGAAGCTTTCTTT. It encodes CASSSDQVAEAFF.

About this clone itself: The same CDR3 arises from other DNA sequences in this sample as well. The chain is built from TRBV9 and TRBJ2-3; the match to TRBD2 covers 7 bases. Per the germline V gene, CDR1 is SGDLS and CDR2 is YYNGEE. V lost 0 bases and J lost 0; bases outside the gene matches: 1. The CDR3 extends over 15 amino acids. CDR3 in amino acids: CASSVGGLSTDTQYF. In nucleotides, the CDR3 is TGTGCCAGCAGCGTAGGGGGACTAAGCACAGATACGCAGTATTTT.

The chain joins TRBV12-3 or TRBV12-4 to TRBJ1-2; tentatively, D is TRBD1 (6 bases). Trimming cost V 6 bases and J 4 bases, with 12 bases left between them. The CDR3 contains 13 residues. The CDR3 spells CASSSGTRYGYTF. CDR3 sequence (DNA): TGTGCCAGCAGCTCCGGGACACGCTATGGCTACACCTTC.

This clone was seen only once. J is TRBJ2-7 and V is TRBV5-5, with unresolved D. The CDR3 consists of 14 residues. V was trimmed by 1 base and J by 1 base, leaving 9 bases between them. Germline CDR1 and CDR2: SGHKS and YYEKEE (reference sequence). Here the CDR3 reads CASSLRGESYEQYF. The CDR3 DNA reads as TGTGCCAGCAGCTTGCGCGGAGAATCCTACGAGCAGTACTTC.

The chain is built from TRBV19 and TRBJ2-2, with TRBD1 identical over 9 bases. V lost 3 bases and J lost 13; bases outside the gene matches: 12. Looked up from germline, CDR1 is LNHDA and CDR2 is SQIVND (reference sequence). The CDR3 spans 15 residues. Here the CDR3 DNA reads TGTGCCAGTAGTATTGAACAGGGGGCGCCGGGCGGGCTGTTTTTT. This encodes CASSIEQGAPGGLFF.

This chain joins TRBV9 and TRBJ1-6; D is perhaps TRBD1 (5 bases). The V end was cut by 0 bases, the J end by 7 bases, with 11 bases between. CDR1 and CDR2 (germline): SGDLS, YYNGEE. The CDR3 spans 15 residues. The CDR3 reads CASSVDRGRNSPLHF. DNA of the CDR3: TGTGCCAGCAGCGTAGATCGGGGGAGGAATTCACCCCTCCACTTT.

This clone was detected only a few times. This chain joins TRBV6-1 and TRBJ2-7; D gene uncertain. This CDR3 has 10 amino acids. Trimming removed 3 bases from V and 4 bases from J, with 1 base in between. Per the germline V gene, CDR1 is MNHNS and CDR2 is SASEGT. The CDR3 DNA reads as TGTGCCAGCAGTGATTACGAGCAGTACTTC. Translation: CASSDYEQYF.